Sequencing of this TCR beta chain was carried out in a study of T cell changes during pregnancy in multiple sclerosis. V shed 5 bases, J shed 6 bases, and the junction held 17 bases outside the gene matches. Germline CDR1 is SGHTA and CDR2 is FQGTGA. This CDR3 is 19 amino acids long. This clone was observed a handful of times. The repertoire was sequenced with immunoSEQ multiplex PCR; TCRdb's copy has only in-frame clones and lacks some. The table records about 93,000 clones, approximately 92% of them present only once. The sequence derives from a female donor with multiple sclerosis, enrolled in a pregnancy study. The J gene is TRBJ2-5, the V gene TRBV7-3; 14 bases line up with TRBD2. This specimen was peripheral blood, taken after pregnancy. CDR3 DNA: TGTGCCAGCAGCGACTCATGGACTAGCGGGGGGCCCTGTAAGAAGACCCAGTACTTC. Protein sequence: CASSDSWTSGGPCKKTQYF.